This entry lists 23 T cell receptor beta chains sequenced from one sample in a study of T cell repertoires in cytomegalovirus infection. Using its own MiXCR run on the reads, TCRdb lists one record per CDR3 protein. This sample has about 140,000 distinct CDR3 sequences; more than 25% occur once, and the top ten carry about 50%. These receptors' antigens are unknown. This specimen consisted of CD8+ T cells from cultured PBMCs, obtained from culture after CMV antigen stimulation. The receptors come from a human donor in good health (CMV status not recorded). Some clones in this sample may be carry-over from other donors' samples.

This clonotype was observed a handful of times. This rearrangement joins TRBV12-3 or TRBV12-4 to TRBJ1-1, with D unclear. CDR3 length: 14 amino acids. V lost 0 bases and J 2 bases, leaving 7 bases between the germline ends. The CDR3 DNA reads TGTGCCAGCAGTTTAGCGTTCTTAAACACTGAAGCTTTCTTT. It specifies CASSLAFLNTEAFF.

The rearrangement links TRBV2 to TRBJ1-1, with TRBD1 matching over 8 bases. Unmatched junction bases numbered 4, after V lost 6 bases and J lost 4 bases. Looked up from germline, CDR1 is SNHLY and CDR2 is FYNNEI. The CDR3 covers 13 residues. CDR3 residues: CASSPGQGTEAFF. CDR3 in DNA: TGTGCCAGCAGCCCCGGACAGGGCACTGAAGCTTTCTTT. The full variable domain, completed using reference TRBV2 and TRBJ1-1, is EPEVTQTPSHQVTQMGQEVILRCVPISNHLYFYWYRQILGQKVEFLVSFYNNEISEKSEIFDDQFSVERPDGSNFTLKIRSTKLEDSAMYFCASSPGQGTEAFFGQGTRLTVV.

The chain recombines TRBV7-9 with TRBJ2-7; no clear D. This CDR3 region has 12 residues. The germline CDR1 and CDR2 sequences are SEHNR and FQNEAQ (reference sequence). The V end was cut by 1 base, the J end by 7 bases, with 8 bases between. The CDR3 loop is CASSLDPIEQYF. CDR3 sequence (DNA): TGTGCCAGCAGCTTAGACCCCATTGAGCAGTACTTC.

The chain has TRBV19 and TRBJ1-1; the match to TRBD1 covers 12 bases. The trim removed 10 bases at V and 5 bases at J, leaving 8 bases unmatched. Germline values: CDR1 LNHDA, CDR2 SQIVND (reference sequence). The CDR3 sequence is 14 residues long. This chain's CDR3 is CATEGQGASTEAFF. Written as DNA, the CDR3 is TGTGCCACCGAGGGACAGGGGGCTTCGACTGAAGCTTTCTTT.

There are a few counts of this clonotype. The chain uses TRBV7-8 and TRBJ2-1; the match to TRBD2 covers 10 bases. The germline CDR1 and CDR2 sequences are SGHVS and FQNEAQ. V lost 8 bases to trimming and J lost 9 bases; unmatched junction nucleotides: 10. CDR3 length equals 14 residues. The CDR3 coding sequence is TGTGCCAGCCAGGGGGGGACTAGCGCGTCTGAGCAGTTCTTC. Amino acid sequence: CASQGGTSASEQFF.

This rearrangement joins TRBV20-1 to TRBJ2-7; the D gene is possibly TRBD2 (6 bases). Germline-derived CDR1 and CDR2 are DFQATT and SNEGSKA (reference sequence). The CDR3 totals 13 residues. V lost 4 bases and J lost 2, with 12 bases in between. The CDR3 sequence: CSATRSSAYEQYF. Here the CDR3 DNA reads TGCAGTGCTACCCGTTCTAGCGCCTACGAGCAGTACTTC.

This clonotype was seen only a few times. CDR3 region: CASSIAGQGGDEQYF. DNA of the CDR3: TGTGCCAGTAGTATAGCGGGACAGGGAGGCGACGAGCAGTACTTC. J is TRBJ2-7 and V is TRBV19; 9 bases align to TRBD1. The CDR3 runs to 15 residues. The J segment lost 5 bases and the V segment lost 1 base, leaving 6 bases of the junction unmatched. Germline values: CDR1 LNHDA, CDR2 SQIVND (reference sequence).

This clonotype was picked up a small number of times. The gene calls are TRBV6-1 and TRBJ2-1; TRBD1 agrees at 8 bases. V lost 5 bases, J lost 4 bases, and 4 bases stayed unmatched. The V gene's germline CDR1 is MNHNS and CDR2 SASEGT. The CDR3 extends over 14 amino acids. This CDR3 reads CASSSRDRYNEQFF. DNA of the CDR3: TGTGCCAGCAGTTCCCGGGACAGGTACAATGAGCAGTTCTTC.

The chain is built from TRBV12-3 or TRBV12-4 and TRBJ2-7; weak D call: TRBD2 (5 bases). Trimming removed 7 bases from V and 2 bases from J, with 15 bases in between. This CDR3 spans 14 amino acids. The CDR3 nucleotides are TGTGCCAGCACCCCTGCGGGCCGCGCCTACGAGCAGTACTTC. The encoded protein is CASTPAGRAYEQYF.

This clonotype has a handful of counts. CDR3 nucleotide sequence: TGTGCCACTACAGGCGACTATGGCTACACCTTC. As protein: CATTGDYGYTF. The chain is built from TRBV15 and TRBJ1-2; tentative D call: TRBD1 (5 bases). The CDR3 contains 11 residues. Trimming stripped 9 bases from V and 3 bases from J, with 8 bases between. The germline gives CDR1 LNHNV, CDR2 YYDKDF (reference sequence). The entire variable domain, with the rest obtained from reference TRBV15 and TRBJ1-2, is as follows: DAMVIQNPRYQVTQFGKPVTLSCSQTLNHNVMYWYQQKSSQAPKLLFHYYDKDFNNEADTPDNFQSRRPNTSFCFLDIRSPGLGDTAMYLCATTGDYGYTFGSGTRLTVV.

This clonotype was picked up a small number of times. V usage is TRBV5-1 and J usage is TRBJ1-1, with D maybe TRBD1 (6 bases). V shed 3 bases and J shed 1 base, with 10 bases lying between them. The CDR3 contains 14 residues. Per germline, CDR1 SGHRS and CDR2 YFSETQ. For the CDR3, the DNA is TGCGCCAGCAGCTGGGGGACACAGAACACTGAAGCTTTCTTT. Its protein is CASSWGTQNTEAFF.

V usage is TRBV7-6 and J usage is TRBJ1-1; no clear D gene. Trimming pared 5 bases from V and 3 bases from J, leaving 10 bases between. There are 13 residues in the CDR3. Germline lookup yields CDR1 SGHVS and CDR2 FNYEAQ. The DNA of the CDR3 is TGTGCCAGCAGCCCCATGTCGGACACTGAAGCTTTCTTT. This gives the protein CASSPMSDTEAFF.

This clonotype turned up a few times. The V gene is TRBV30, the J gene TRBJ2-2, with D unclear. The CDR3 has 13 amino acids. Trimming left V 0 bases short and J 5 bases short, with 7 bases between. CDR1 is GTSNPN, CDR2 SVGIG, per germline (reference sequence). This CDR3 reads CAWSVSDTGELFF. In nucleotides, the CDR3 is TGTGCCTGGAGTGTTAGTGATACCGGGGAGCTGTTTTTT.

There are many counts of this clonotype. The J gene is TRBJ2-2, the V gene TRBV20-1; 7 bases align to TRBD1. CDR1 and CDR2 from the germline V gene are DFQATT and SNEGSKA (reference sequence). The ends lost 0 bases at V and 4 bases at J; junction bases unmatched: 8. This CDR3 has 16 residues. The CDR3 DNA reads as TGCAGTGCTAGAGATTTAGGGGGCCGGAGCACCGGGGAGCTGTTTTTT. This codes for CSARDLGGRSTGELFF.

The chain couples TRBV20-1 to TRBJ1-5; D is perhaps TRBD1 (6 bases). The V gene lost 0 bases and the J gene lost 0 bases, with 15 bases spanning the gap. This CDR3 has 17 residues. CDR1 DFQATT and CDR2 SNEGSKA come from the germline V gene (reference sequence). CDR3 amino acids: CSAREGPGQSSNQPQHF. CDR3 sequence (DNA): TGCAGTGCTAGAGAGGGGCCGGGACAAAGTAGCAATCAGCCCCAGCATTTT.

This clonotype was seen many times. The chain is built from TRBV5-6 and TRBJ1-1; possible D gene TRBD1, 6 bases. The germline gives CDR1 SGHDT, CDR2 YYEEEE. The CDR3 loop spans 14 amino acids. The ends were cut back, 1 base at V and 4 bases at J, with 11 bases in the middle. The CDR3 coding sequence is TGTGCCAGCAGCTTGACGACCAGGGGCACTGAAGCTTTCTTT. As protein: CASSLTTRGTEAFF.

The table lists this clonotype with a few counts. This chain links TRBV12-3 or TRBV12-4 with TRBJ2-5; 10 positions agree with TRBD2. This CDR3 contains 15 residues. Trimming took 6 bases from V and 2 from J; bases not matched to a gene: 6. The CDR3 spells CASRGTSEFQETQYF. CDR3 nucleotide sequence: TGTGCCAGCAGGGGGACTAGCGAGTTTCAAGAGACCCAGTACTTC.

This clonotype was observed a few times. CDR3 bases: TGTGCCAGCAGTTTTTCCCTCCTTCAGGGGGCATGGGAGACCCAGTACTTC. It codes for CASSFSLLQGAWETQYF. J is TRBJ2-5 and V is TRBV28, with TRBD1 identical over 8 bases. There are 17 residues in the CDR3. Losses at the gene ends were 3 bases for V and 5 bases for J; bases not matched to a gene: 14. Looked up from germline, CDR1 is MDHEN and CDR2 is SYDVKM. Together with reference TRBV28 and TRBJ2-5, the CDR3 gives the full variable domain: DVKVTQSSRYLVKRTGEKVFLECVQDMDHENMFWYRQDPGLGLRLIYFSYDVKMKEKGDIPEGYSVSREKKERFSLILESASTNQTSMYLCASSFSLLQGAWETQYFGPGTRLLVL.

CDR3 DNA: TGTGCCAGCAGAGACCCCGGGCAGCAAGAGACCCAGTACTTC. Protein product: CASRDPGQQETQYF. The chain couples TRBV6-2 or TRBV6-3 to TRBJ2-5; D not resolved. Germline CDR1 reads MNHEY; CDR2 reads SVGEGT. This CDR3 contains 14 residues. The germline V and J ends were trimmed by 6 bases and 2 bases, with 13 bases remaining between them.

This clonotype showed up many times. The CDR3 sequence is CAISVGGAPYEQYF. The CDR3 coding sequence is TGTGCCATCAGCGTGGGAGGGGCCCCTTACGAGCAGTACTTC. The chain combines TRBV10-3 with TRBJ2-7; 7 nucleotides line up with TRBD2. The J segment lost 4 bases and the V segment lost 6 bases, leaving 9 bases of the junction unmatched. The CDR3 extends over 14 amino acids. CDR1 ENHRY and CDR2 SYGVKD come from the germline V gene.

The J gene is TRBJ2-1, the V gene TRBV19; a weak D match, TRBD1 (6 bases). V shed 0 bases and J shed 4 bases, with 19 bases lying between them. Germline V gene sequence: CDR1 LNHDA, CDR2 SQIVND (reference sequence). The CDR3 sequence is 18 residues long. The CDR3 sequence: CASSIDFDRDNFYNEQFF. The CDR3 DNA reads as TGTGCCAGTAGTATAGACTTCGACCGGGACAACTTTTACAATGAGCAGTTCTTC.

This clonotype was seen ten or more times. The chain employs TRBV7-3 and TRBJ2-3, with a possible D match to TRBD2 (5 bases). V lost 5 bases and J 2 bases, leaving 14 bases between the germline ends. The length of the CDR3 is 15 residues. Germline lookup yields CDR1 SGHTA and CDR2 FQGTGA. CDR3 nucleotide sequence: TGTGCCAGCAGCCCCCGGGGAGTAATCACAGATACGCAGTATTTT. The encoded protein is CASSPRGVITDTQYF.

This clonotype occurred many times. The rearrangement links TRBV5-1 to TRBJ1-1; no firm D call. The CDR3 consists of 15 residues. Germline lookup yields CDR1 SGHRS and CDR2 YFSETQ. Trimming pared 0 bases from V and 0 bases from J, leaving 9 bases between. CDR3 sequence reads: CASSLEQRLNTEAFF. For the CDR3, the DNA is TGCGCCAGCAGCTTGGAACAGCGCTTGAACACTGAAGCTTTCTTT.